The source of this TCR beta chain is a study of neurological immune-mediated disorders. This clonotype was recorded many times. TCRdb re-called the 5' RACE reads through MiXCR, storing one row per CDR3 protein. The sample consists of tens of thousands of distinct CDR3 sequences, less than 25% of them appearing once. The sorted libraries were made from about a million CD4+ or CD8+ T cells. Germline CDR1 is SGHKS and CDR2 is YYEKEE (reference sequence). The CDR3 contains 14 residues. Trimming cost V 4 bases and J 5 bases, with 13 bases left between them. This receptor was identified in a middle-aged man with HTLV-1-associated myelopathy (HAM/TSP). The chain joins TRBV5-5 to TRBJ1-5, with unresolved D. The source material was CD4+ T cells from blood. Here the CDR3 reads CASSGGGVDQPQHF. The CDR3 DNA reads as TGTGCCAGCAGCGGCGGTGGGGTCGATCAGCCCCAGCATTTT.